The 31 T cell receptor beta chains below come from one sample, sequenced in a study of brain T cells in children with intractable seizures. Generated by immunoSEQ multiplex PCR, the TCRdb table keeps only in-frame clones and is missing some. The profile shows 110,000 or so clones, roughly 92% of them singletons. Sequenced here: peripheral blood, sampled at surgery. All receptors derive from a boy in the first two years of life with hemimegalencephaly and intractable seizures.

This clone was detected once. This chain connects TRBV7-9 to TRBJ2-7; 8 bases are a match to TRBD2. V lost 6 bases, J lost 6 bases, and 10 bases stayed unmatched. Germline-derived CDR1 and CDR2 are SEHNR and FQNEAQ (reference sequence). There are 14 residues in the CDR3. In nucleotides, the CDR3 is TGTGCCAGCAGACGAACTAGCGGTCTGGGCGAGCAGTACTTC. It specifies CASRRTSGLGEQYF.

The J gene is TRBJ1-1, the V gene TRBV5-4; D gene ambiguous. Germline CDR1 and CDR2: SGHNT and YYREEE (reference sequence). This CDR3 comprises 12 residues. V was shortened by 2 bases and J by 0 bases, with 2 bases between the two germline ends. The CDR3 spells CASSFLNTEAFF. CDR3 nucleotides: TGTGCCAGCAGCTTTTTGAACACTGAAGCTTTCTTT.

The gene calls are TRBV27 and TRBJ2-2; 9 positions match TRBD1. The CDR3 loop spans 16 amino acids. With V trimmed by 1 base and J by 3 bases, 3 bases remained unmatched. Germline assignment: CDR1 MNHEY and CDR2 SMNVEV (reference sequence). This chain's CDR3 is CASSLWDRVDTGELFF. In nucleotides, the CDR3 is TGTGCCAGCAGTTTATGGGACAGGGTGGACACCGGGGAGCTGTTTTTT.

The chain joins TRBV7-9 to TRBJ2-1, with 11 bases that match TRBD1. The V gene's germline CDR1 is SEHNR and CDR2 FQNEAQ (reference sequence). This CDR3 comprises 17 residues. V trimming: 5 bases; J trimming: 4 bases; junction bases outside the gene matches: 10. CDR3 sequence: CASSQSPGQGGYNEQFF. In DNA, the CDR3 is TGTGCCAGCAGCCAATCTCCGGGACAGGGGGGATACAATGAGCAGTTCTTC.

J is TRBJ2-1 and V is TRBV28; tentatively, D is TRBD1 or TRBD2 (6 bases each). The V and J ends lost 11 bases and 4 bases respectively, with 18 bases between them. The CDR3 is 14 residues long. Germline V CDR1 and CDR2: MDHEN, SYDVKM. The DNA for the CDR3 is TGTGCCGAGGGCCGGGAGAGGGGGTACAATGAGCAGTTCTTC. Its protein product is CAEGRERGYNEQFF.

J is TRBJ2-5 and V is TRBV6-9, with D perhaps being TRBD1 or TRBD2 (5 bases each). The CDR3 has 13 amino acids. V gave up 5 bases and J gave up 5 bases, with 12 bases separating them. The V gene's germline CDR1 is MNHGY and CDR2 SVAAGI. The DNA of the CDR3 is TGTGCCAGCAGTCCGCAATGGGGGGAGACCCAGTACTTC. This codes for CASSPQWGETQYF.

V usage is TRBV6-2 or TRBV6-3 and J usage is TRBJ1-5, with D perhaps TRBD1 (5 bases). The CDR3 sequence is 17 residues long. Trimming removed 0 bases from V and 2 bases from J, with 14 bases in between. Germline V gene sequence: CDR1 MNHEY, CDR2 SVGEGT. CDR3 loop: CASSYSRGTQGNQPQHF. The CDR3 DNA reads TGTGCCAGCAGTTACTCGAGGGGAACCCAGGGCAATCAGCCCCAGCATTTT.

CDR3 DNA: TGTGCCTGGAGTGTATTTGGGACAGGACCCTCTGGGGCCAACGTCCTGACTTTC. Its translation: CAWSVFGTGPSGANVLTF. This rearrangement joins TRBV30 to TRBJ2-6; TRBD1 agrees at 8 bases. CDR3 length: 18 residues. Germline loops: CDR1 GTSNPN, CDR2 SVGIG (reference sequence). The trim removed 0 bases at V and 0 bases at J, leaving 7 bases unmatched.

CDR3 region: CASSLGSRGKETQYF. The CDR3 nucleotides read TGTGCCAGCAGCTTGGGATCCAGGGGCAAAGAGACCCAGTACTTC. The chain links TRBV5-4 to TRBJ2-5; TRBD1 might be the D (6 bases). V was clipped by 0 bases and J by 3 bases, with 12 bases between them. This CDR3 has 15 residues. In germline, CDR1 is SGHNT, CDR2 YYREEE (reference sequence).

The J gene is TRBJ2-7, the V gene TRBV19, with D perhaps TRBD2 (7 bases). Germline values: CDR1 LNHDA, CDR2 SQIVND (reference sequence). V lost 1 base, J lost 0 bases, and 10 bases lay in between. The CDR3 sequence is 15 residues long. CDR3 sequence (DNA): TGTGCCAGTAGTATAGTAGGGGGGGCCTCCTACGAGCAGTACTTC. It yields the protein CASSIVGGASYEQYF.

The DNA for the CDR3 is TGTGCCAGCAGTTTTCAGGGCACAGATACGCAGTATTTT. Translating gives CASSFQGTDTQYF. The chain recombines TRBV7-9 with TRBJ2-3, with D unclear. Trimming removed 6 bases at V and 1 base at J, with 8 bases between. The V gene's germline CDR1 is SEHNR and CDR2 FQNEAQ (reference sequence). This CDR3 comprises 13 residues.

The chain employs TRBV15 and TRBJ1-1; perhaps TRBD1 as D (5 bases). Germline assignment: CDR1 LNHNV and CDR2 YYDKDF (reference sequence). The V end was cut by 7 bases, the J end by 11 bases, with 17 bases between. CDR3 length equals 12 residues. The CDR3 protein is CATKGTGAAAFF. In DNA form, the CDR3 reads TGTGCCACCAAGGGAACCGGGGCGGCTGCTTTCTTT.

The gene calls are TRBV3-1 (or the pseudogene TRBV3-2) and TRBJ2-5, with TRBD2 matching 16 bases. V lost 4 bases to trimming and J lost 5 bases; unmatched junction nucleotides: 7. Germline loops: CDR1 LGHDT, CDR2 YNNKEL (reference sequence). This CDR3 has 17 residues. The CDR3 spells CASSPPTGLAGGETQYF. CDR3 DNA sequence: TGTGCCAGCAGCCCACCCACGGGACTAGCGGGAGGGGAGACCCAGTACTTC.

The V call is TRBV7-3, the J call TRBJ2-2; a weak D match, TRBD2 (6 bases). The CDR3 has 15 amino acids. V was clipped by 1 base and J by 5 bases, with 11 bases between them. Germline V CDR1 and CDR2: SGHTA, FQGTGA. The CDR3 sequence is CASSLRGEETGELFF. The CDR3 DNA reads as TGTGCCAGCAGCTTAAGGGGGGAGGAGACCGGGGAGCTGTTTTTT.

V usage is TRBV10-1 and J usage is TRBJ1-4; D is undetermined. This CDR3 contains 14 residues. The germline gives CDR1 WNHNN, CDR2 SYGVQD (reference sequence). Trimming cost V 8 bases and J 7 bases, with 17 bases left between them. This CDR3 reads CASRYKVEGEKLFF. The DNA for the CDR3 is TGCGCCAGCCGATACAAGGTAGAGGGTGAAAAACTGTTTTTT.

The V call is TRBV10-1, the J call TRBJ2-7; D not certain. The CDR3 length is 12 residues. Germline V CDR1 and CDR2: WNHNN, SYGVQD (reference sequence). V dropped 6 bases and J dropped 6 bases, with 12 bases sitting between them. CDR3 protein: CASRSDYGEQYF. In DNA form, the CDR3 reads TGCGCCAGCAGATCGGATTACGGCGAGCAGTACTTC.

The chain is built from TRBV2 and TRBJ2-1, with TRBD2 matching over 8 bases. Germline CDR1 SNHLY, CDR2 FYNNEI. The CDR3 covers 13 residues. V lost 6 bases and J lost 4; bases outside the gene matches: 2. The CDR3 nucleotides are TGTGCCAGCAGCGGGAGGGGGTACAATGAGCAGTTCTTC. It translates to CASSGRGYNEQFF.

The chain carries TRBV6-5 and TRBJ1-6; 8 bases are shared with TRBD1. The CDR3 extends over 13 amino acids. In germline, CDR1 is MNHEY, CDR2 SVGAGI. J was trimmed by 9 bases and V by 6 bases; bases with no gene match: 4. The CDR3 DNA reads TGTGCCAGCAGCCAGGGGGCCGGTTCACCCCTCCACTTT. This sequence encodes CASSQGAGSPLHF.

As concerns this clone: Other DNA sequences from this sample encode an identical CDR3 as well. The CDR3 coding sequence is TGTGCCAGCAGTAGCCGGACAGGGGGTGGCCAGCCCCAGCATTTT. It encodes CASSSRTGGGQPQHF. The chain recombines TRBV6-5 with TRBJ1-5; 10 bases line up with TRBD1. The CDR3 runs to 15 residues. From germline, CDR1 is MNHEY and CDR2 SVGAGI. Trimming took 5 bases from V and 7 from J; bases not matched to a gene: 8.

Written as DNA, the CDR3 is TGTGCCAGCAGCCAAGGACTAGCGGGTTTGACCGGGGAGCTGTTTTTT. As protein: CASSQGLAGLTGELFF. J is TRBJ2-2 and V is TRBV14, with TRBD2 identical over 10 bases. Germline loops: CDR1 SGHDN, CDR2 FVKESK. Trimming took 1 base from V and 5 from J; bases not matched to a gene: 4. The CDR3 length is 16 residues.

The CDR3 region has the DNA TGTGCCAGTAGTTTGGGACTAGCTTACGAGCAGTACTTC. It codes for CASSLGLAYEQYF. V gene TRBV19 combines with J gene TRBJ2-7; 9 bases line up with TRBD2. Unmatched junction bases numbered 3, after V lost 5 bases and J lost 4 bases. CDR1 is LNHDA and CDR2 is SQIVND in the germline V gene (reference sequence). The CDR3 runs 13 residues.

The rearrangement links TRBV5-1 to TRBJ2-1; D is ambiguous. Germline values: CDR1 SGHRS, CDR2 YFSETQ. The CDR3 covers 15 residues. V lost 2 bases and J 9 bases, leaving 18 bases between the germline ends. CDR3 loop: CASSLILNLGTEQFF. CDR3 sequence (DNA): TGCGCCAGCAGCTTAATTCTGAATTTGGGTACTGAGCAGTTCTTC.

The rearrangement links TRBV7-9 to TRBJ1-6; 9 nucleotides line up with TRBD1. Trimming cost V 5 bases and J 0 bases; bases outside gene matches: 8. In germline, CDR1 is SEHNR, CDR2 FQNEAQ (reference sequence). This CDR3 is 18 amino acids long. CDR3 DNA sequence: TGTGCCAGCAGCGCGGGACAGGGCCTGAGCTCCTATAATTCACCCCTCCACTTT. Protein: CASSAGQGLSSYNSPLHF.

DNA for the CDR3: TGTGCCAGCATCGAGCACAGGGGATGGGAGACCCAGTACTTC. Protein sequence: CASIEHRGWETQYF. V is TRBV5-5 and J is TRBJ2-5; 7 positions match TRBD1. The CDR3 contains 14 residues. The trim removed 6 bases at V and 5 bases at J, leaving 10 bases unmatched. Germline CDR1 reads SGHKS; CDR2 reads YYEKEE (reference sequence).

This clone was picked up a small number of times. The V and J genes are TRBV7-8 and TRBJ2-2, with D perhaps TRBD1 (6 bases). The length of the CDR3 is 14 residues. V shed 5 bases and J shed 6 bases, with 13 bases lying between them. Germline CDR1 and CDR2: SGHVS and FQNEAQ. The CDR3 loop reads CASSLGNRAGELFF. The CDR3 nucleotides are TGTGCCAGCAGCCTAGGGAACAGGGCCGGGGAGCTGTTTTTT.

The chain combines TRBV27 with TRBJ2-6, with D unresolved. The CDR3 is 13 residues long. Germline V CDR1 and CDR2: MNHEY, SMNVEV (reference sequence). The V and J ends lost 8 bases and 4 bases respectively, with 9 bases between them. The CDR3 nucleotides are TGTGCCAGCTCTGATAGGGGGGCCAACGTCCTGACTTTC. Amino acid sequence: CASSDRGANVLTF.

V is TRBV10-1 and J is TRBJ2-3, with TRBD2 as a possible D gene (6 bases). Germline V gives CDR1 WNHNN, CDR2 SYGVQD (reference sequence). V dropped 3 bases and J dropped 2 bases, with 9 bases sitting between them. This CDR3 comprises 14 residues. CDR3 protein: CASSDGLPTDTQYF. The CDR3 DNA is TGCGCCAGCAGTGACGGACTACCCACAGATACGCAGTATTTT.

This clone was seen once. V is TRBV10-3 and J is TRBJ1-1, with TRBD1 matching 7 bases. Germline CDR1 and CDR2: ENHRY and SYGVKD. Losses at the gene ends were 0 bases for V and 6 bases for J; bases not matched to a gene: 22. CDR3 length: 20 amino acids. CDR3 in DNA: TGTGCCATCAGTGAGTCTTCAGTCAGGGGGATGCGCCCTGTTGGGCCTGAAGCTTTCTTT. It is translated as CAISESSVRGMRPVGPEAFF.

The chain carries TRBV23-1 and TRBJ1-2, with TRBD1 matching over 8 bases. TRBV23-1 counts as an open reading frame of uncertain function. The CDR3 is made up of 13 amino acids. The V and J ends lost 9 bases and 4 bases, in that order; junction bases with no gene match: 7. The CDR3 region is CARSDRVGYGYTF. In DNA form, the CDR3 reads TGCGCCAGGTCGGACAGGGTTGGCTATGGCTACACCTTC.

This rearrangement joins TRBV28 to TRBJ2-7; 9 positions match TRBD2. With 6 bases clipped from V and 6 bases from J, the junction kept 3 bases outside the gene matches. The CDR3 is 12 amino acids. Germline CDR1 reads MDHEN; CDR2 reads SYDVKM. This chain's CDR3 is CASRGLAREQYF. The CDR3, as DNA: TGTGCCAGCAGGGGACTAGCTCGCGAGCAGTACTTC. The whole variable domain, filled in from reference TRBV28 and TRBJ2-7, reads DVKVTQSSRYLVKRTGEKVFLECVQDMDHENMFWYRQDPGLGLRLIYFSYDVKMKEKGDIPEGYSVSREKKERFSLILESASTNQTSMYLCASRGLAREQYFGPGTRLTVT.

The table lists this clone with a count of one. The chain is built from TRBV27 and TRBJ2-7; TRBD2 matches 8 bases. Germline CDR1 and CDR2: MNHEY and SMNVEV (reference sequence). The V segment lost 5 bases and the J segment 3 bases; nucleotides outside the gene matches: 12. The CDR3 spans 16 residues. CDR3 in amino acids: CASSPHGGAEGYEQYF. The CDR3 bases are TGTGCCAGCAGTCCACACGGGGGGGCGGAAGGCTACGAGCAGTACTTC.